The source of this T cell receptor beta chain is a study of technical replicates of blood from a few donors. Here immunoSEQ multiplex PCR was the method, and the copy in TCRdb shows in-frame clones only, minus some. The profile shows approximately 81,000 clones, 81% of them singletons. The sample consisted of PBMCs. This TCR came from a human donor in good health. Some clones in this sample may be carry-over from other donors' samples.

The CDR3 reads CASSAETSGSGFF. CDR3 coding DNA: TGCGCCAGCAGCGCCGAGACTAGCGGGAGTGGGTTCTTC. This chain joins TRBV5-1 and TRBJ2-1, with TRBD2 identical over 12 bases. Germline V lookup: CDR1 SGHRS, CDR2 YFSETQ. CDR3 length equals 13 residues. V shed 4 bases, J shed 15 bases, and the junction held 8 bases outside the gene matches.